This T cell receptor beta chain was recorded in a study of blood T cell repertoires in COVID-19. Germline lookup yields CDR1 SQVTM and CDR2 ANQGSEA. V was pared by 4 bases and J by 6 bases, with 12 bases between. The CDR3 is 12 amino acids. The protocol was immunoSEQ multiplex PCR, while the TCRdb copy is restricted to in-frame clones and leaves out a portion. The sample includes under 550,000 clones, about 90% of them seen just once. What was sequenced was peripheral blood. This receptor was obtained from a man aged 18 to 29 with COVID-19, enrolled during active disease. This sequence joins TRBV29-1 and TRBJ1-2; no clear D gene. Here the CDR3 DNA reads TGCAGCGTTGGGCCTTACTACGATGGCTACACCTTC. This translates into CSVGPYYDGYTF.